The rows below give T cell receptor beta chains drawn from one sample of a study of graft-versus-host responses after intestinal transplantation. Antigen specificity for these receptors is unknown. Clones were read by immunoSEQ multiplex PCR, and TCRdb kept only the in-frame ones, dropping some. The table has 45,000 to 60,000 clones, approximately 95% seen once. The source was unstimulated CD8+ T cells sorted from spleen or lymph node cells, collected before transplant. The receptors stem from a human donor who was the organ donor for an intestinal transplant. The CDR3 runs from the conserved cysteine through the conserved F or W. Each record gives: D gene, V gene, clone size, J gene, CDR3 protein, CDR3 DNA. The D gene is left open where the match is weak. Clone size is not always given. Where it is, it says once, few, many or a class for expanded clones.

NA,TRBV18,NA,TRBJ1-4,CASSLGVGEKLFF,TGTGCCAGCTCACTTGGGGTTGGTGAAAAACTGTTTTTT
TRBD1,TRBV10-3,NA,TRBJ2-7,CAISATGGYYEQYF,TGTGCCATCAGTGCGACAGGGGGTTACTACGAGCAGTACTTC
TRBD1,TRBV7-2,NA,TRBJ1-2,CASSHAAGQGALVDGYTF,TGTGCCAGCAGCCACGCCGCGGGACAGGGGGCGCTTGTCGATGGCTACACCTTC
NA,TRBV2,once,TRBJ2-1,CASSEGGTEQFF,TGTGCCAGCAGTGAAGGAGGAACTGAGCAGTTCTTC
NA,TRBV27,NA,TRBJ2-7,CASSSITARSSYEQYF,TGTGCCAGCAGTTCCATCACAGCCAGGAGCTCCTACGAGCAGTACTTC
NA,TRBV30,NA,TRBJ1-1,CAWSQGGRAEAFF,TGTGCCTGGAGTCAGGGCGGGAGGGCTGAAGCTTTCTTT
NA,TRBV6-7,NA,TRBJ2-6,CASSQSKRLQSRANVLTF,TGTGCCAGCAGTCAAAGCAAGCGTTTACAAAGTCGGGCCAACGTCCTGACTTTC
NA,TRBV28,NA,TRBJ2-3,CASSLASNTQYF,TGTGCCAGCAGTTTAGCGAGTAATACGCAGTATTTT
TRBD1,TRBV4-3,NA,TRBJ1-3,CASSQVDRGLGNTIYF,TGCGCCAGCAGCCAAGTGGACAGGGGCCTCGGAAACACCATATATTTT
NA,TRBV5-4,NA,TRBJ2-7,CASSLEGSYEQYF,TGTGCCAGCAGCTTGGAGGGCTCCTACGAGCAGTACTTC
TRBD1,TRBV11-1,once,TRBJ2-7,CASSSGWGQYSYEQYF,TGTGCCAGCAGCTCTGGTTGGGGACAGTACTCCTACGAGCAGTACTTC
NA,TRBV7-9,NA,TRBJ1-5,CASSEGGLDQPQHF,TGTGCCAGCAGCGAGGGGGGTTTAGATCAGCCCCAGCATTTT
NA,TRBV28,NA,TRBJ1-2,CASSCVDCGYTF,TGTGCCAGCAGTTGCGTGGACTGTGGCTACACCTTC
NA,TRBV28,NA,TRBJ2-3,CASSLNIGVGSTDTQYF,TGTGCCAGCAGTCTCAACATTGGGGTGGGGAGCACAGATACGCAGTATTTT
TRBD1,TRBV7-9,NA,TRBJ2-1,CASSSSRGPYNEQFF,TGTGCCAGCAGTTCCTCCAGGGGGCCGTACAATGAGCAGTTCTTC
TRBD1,TRBV18,NA,TRBJ2-7,CASRDSSYEQYF,TGTGCCAGTCGGGACAGCTCCTACGAGCAGTACTTC
TRBD1,TRBV5-4,NA,TRBJ1-1,CASSLTGGWTEAFF,TGTGCCAGCAGCTTAACAGGGGGATGGACTGAAGCTTTCTTT
TRBD1,TRBV6-1,NA,TRBJ1-6,CASSDDRAYAPLHF,TGTGCCAGCAGTGACGACAGGGCATACGCACCCCTCCACTTT
TRBD1,TRBV9,NA,TRBJ1-6,CASSAEPGTAGSPLHF,TGTGCCAGCAGCGCGGAACCCGGGACAGCGGGTTCACCCCTCCACTTT
TRBD1,TRBV13,NA,TRBJ2-7,CASSGQGSREQYF,TGTGCCAGCAGCGGACAGGGGTCGAGGGAGCAGTACTTC
NA,TRBV11-2,NA,TRBJ1-1,CASSFGRQDPNTEAFF,TGTGCCAGCAGCTTCGGACGACAGGACCCTAACACTGAAGCTTTCTTT